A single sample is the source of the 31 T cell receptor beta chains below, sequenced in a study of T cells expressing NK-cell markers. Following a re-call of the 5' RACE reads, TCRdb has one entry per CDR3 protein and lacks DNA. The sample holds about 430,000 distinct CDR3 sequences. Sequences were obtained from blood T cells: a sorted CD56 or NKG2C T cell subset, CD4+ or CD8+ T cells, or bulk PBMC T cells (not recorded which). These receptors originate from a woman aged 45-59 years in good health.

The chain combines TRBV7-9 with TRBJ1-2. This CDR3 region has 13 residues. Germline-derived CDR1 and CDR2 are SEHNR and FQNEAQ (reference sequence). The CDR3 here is CASSLALGHGYTF.

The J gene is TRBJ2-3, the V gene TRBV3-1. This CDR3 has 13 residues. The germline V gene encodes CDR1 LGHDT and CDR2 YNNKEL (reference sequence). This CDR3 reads CASSPTWDGTQYF.

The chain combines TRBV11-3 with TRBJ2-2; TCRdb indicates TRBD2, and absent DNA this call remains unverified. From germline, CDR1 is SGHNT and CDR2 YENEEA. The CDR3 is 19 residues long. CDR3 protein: CASSLGTYRVAGEHGELFF.

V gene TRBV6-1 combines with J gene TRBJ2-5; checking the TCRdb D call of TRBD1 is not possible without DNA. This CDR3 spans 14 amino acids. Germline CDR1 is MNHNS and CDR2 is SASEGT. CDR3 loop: CASSSDRGVETQYF.

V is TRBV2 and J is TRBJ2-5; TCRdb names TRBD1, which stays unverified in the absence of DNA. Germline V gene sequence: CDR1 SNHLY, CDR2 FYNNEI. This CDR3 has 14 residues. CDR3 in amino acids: CASSDGGVGETQYF.

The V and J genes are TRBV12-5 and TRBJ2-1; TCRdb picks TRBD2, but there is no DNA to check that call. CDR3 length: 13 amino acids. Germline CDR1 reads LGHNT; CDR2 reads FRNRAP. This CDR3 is CASGLVTGERQFF.

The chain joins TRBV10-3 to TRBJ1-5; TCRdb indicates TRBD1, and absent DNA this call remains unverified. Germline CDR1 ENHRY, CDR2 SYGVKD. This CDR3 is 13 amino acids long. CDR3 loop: CATSGTQNQPQHF.

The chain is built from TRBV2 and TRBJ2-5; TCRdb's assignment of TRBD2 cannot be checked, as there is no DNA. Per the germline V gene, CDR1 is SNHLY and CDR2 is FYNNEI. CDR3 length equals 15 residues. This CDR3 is CAGRPSGRKQETQYF. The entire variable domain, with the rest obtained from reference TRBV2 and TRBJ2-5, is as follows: EPEVTQTPSHQVTQMGQEVILRCVPISNHLYFYWYRQILGQKVEFLVSFYNNEISEKSEIFDDQFSVERPDGSNFTLKIRSTKLEDSAMYFCAGRPSGRKQETQYFGPGTRLLVL.

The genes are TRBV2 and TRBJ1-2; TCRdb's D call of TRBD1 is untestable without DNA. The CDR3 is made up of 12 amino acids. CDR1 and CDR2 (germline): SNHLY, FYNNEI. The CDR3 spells CAKRTGAYGYTF.

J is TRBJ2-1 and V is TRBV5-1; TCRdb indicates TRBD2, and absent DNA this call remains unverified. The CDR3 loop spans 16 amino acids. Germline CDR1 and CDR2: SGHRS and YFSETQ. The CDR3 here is CASSIGLAGGHGEQFF.

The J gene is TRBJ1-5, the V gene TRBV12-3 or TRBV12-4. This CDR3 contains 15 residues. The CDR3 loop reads CASSPGGPSNQPQHF.

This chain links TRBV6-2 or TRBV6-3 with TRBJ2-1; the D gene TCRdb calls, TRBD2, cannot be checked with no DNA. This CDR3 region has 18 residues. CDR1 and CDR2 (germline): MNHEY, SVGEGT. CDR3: CASSVTSGRIGLLNEQFF.

This chain's CDR3 is CASTTGGSAEAFF. The gene calls are TRBV25-1 and TRBJ1-1; TCRdb gives TRBD1 as the D gene, but with no DNA this cannot be confirmed. Per the germline V gene, CDR1 is MGHDK and CDR2 is SYGVNS. The CDR3 loop spans 13 amino acids.

The CDR3 reads CASSQDWGSGNTIYF. The V gene is TRBV3-1, the J gene TRBJ1-3. This CDR3 has 15 amino acids. Germline lookup yields CDR1 LGHDT and CDR2 YNNKEL (reference sequence).

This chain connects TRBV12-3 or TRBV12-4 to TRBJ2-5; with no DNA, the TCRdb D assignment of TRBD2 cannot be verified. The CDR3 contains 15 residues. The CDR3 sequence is CASSLGGTSQETQYF.

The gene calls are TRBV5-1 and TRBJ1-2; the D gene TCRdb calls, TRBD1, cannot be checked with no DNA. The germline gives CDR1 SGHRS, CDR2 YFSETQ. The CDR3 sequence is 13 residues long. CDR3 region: CASSNIQEDRYTF.

The CDR3 loop is CSAEGHPWETQYF. The genes are TRBV29-1 and TRBJ2-5; TCRdb lists TRBD1, though no DNA is available to test this call. Germline values: CDR1 SQVTM, CDR2 ANQGSEA. The length of the CDR3 is 13 residues.

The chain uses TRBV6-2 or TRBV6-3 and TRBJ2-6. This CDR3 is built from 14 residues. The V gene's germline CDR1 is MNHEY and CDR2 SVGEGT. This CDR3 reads CASSTHSGANVLTF.

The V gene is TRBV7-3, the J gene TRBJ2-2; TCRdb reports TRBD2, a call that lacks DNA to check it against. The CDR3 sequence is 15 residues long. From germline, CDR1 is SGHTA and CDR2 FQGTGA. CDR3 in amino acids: CASSFLGGSTGELFF.

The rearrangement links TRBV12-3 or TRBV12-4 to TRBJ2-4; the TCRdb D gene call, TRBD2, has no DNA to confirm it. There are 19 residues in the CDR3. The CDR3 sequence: CASSLRLSGRARAKNIQYF.

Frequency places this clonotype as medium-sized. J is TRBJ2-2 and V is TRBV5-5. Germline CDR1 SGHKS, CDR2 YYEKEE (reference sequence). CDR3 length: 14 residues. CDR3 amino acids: CASSFRIGSGELFF.

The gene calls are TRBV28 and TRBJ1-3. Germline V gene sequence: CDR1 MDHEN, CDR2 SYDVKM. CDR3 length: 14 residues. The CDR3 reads CASIKPGSGNTIYF.

CDR3 in amino acids: CASKPAGRPQHF. The J gene is TRBJ1-5, the V gene TRBV2. The CDR3 is 12 amino acids. Germline V lookup: CDR1 SNHLY, CDR2 FYNNEI. The whole variable domain, filled in from reference TRBV2 and TRBJ1-5, reads EPEVTQTPSHQVTQMGQEVILRCVPISNHLYFYWYRQILGQKVEFLVSFYNNEISEKSEIFDDQFSVERPDGSNFTLKIRSTKLEDSAMYFCASKPAGRPQHFGDGTRLSIL.

The CDR3 here is CASSSSRTSGRSDTQYF. The rearrangement links TRBV5-1 to TRBJ2-3; TCRdb reports TRBD2, a call that lacks DNA to check it against. Germline V CDR1 and CDR2: SGHRS, YFSETQ. The CDR3 is made up of 17 amino acids.

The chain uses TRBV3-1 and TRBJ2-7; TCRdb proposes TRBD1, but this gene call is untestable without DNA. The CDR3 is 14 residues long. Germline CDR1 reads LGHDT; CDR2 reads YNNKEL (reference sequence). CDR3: CASSQGQGIYEQYF.

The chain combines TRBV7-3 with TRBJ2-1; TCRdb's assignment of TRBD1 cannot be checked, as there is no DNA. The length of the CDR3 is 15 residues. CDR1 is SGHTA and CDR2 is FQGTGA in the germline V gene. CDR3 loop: CASSPHRGRDNEQFF.

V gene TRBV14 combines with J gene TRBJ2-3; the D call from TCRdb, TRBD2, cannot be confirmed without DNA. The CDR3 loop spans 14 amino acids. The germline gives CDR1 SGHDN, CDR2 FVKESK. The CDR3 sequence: CASSQMRQGLPMYF. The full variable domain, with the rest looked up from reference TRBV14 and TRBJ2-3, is EAGVTQFPSHSVIEKGQTVTLRCDPISGHDNLYWYRRVMGKEIKFLLHFVKESKQDESGMPNNRFLAERTGGTYSTLKVQPAELEDSGVYFCASSQMRQGLPMYFGPGTRLTVL.

CDR3 region: CSVPRDRPNSPLHF. The rearrangement joins TRBV20-1 to TRBJ1-6; the D gene TCRdb calls, TRBD1, cannot be checked with no DNA. This CDR3 spans 14 amino acids. Per the germline V gene, CDR1 is DFQATT and CDR2 is SNEGSKA (reference sequence).

The CDR3 loop is CSVGAAGGSEQFF. V usage is TRBV29-1 and J usage is TRBJ2-1; without DNA, the TCRdb call of TRBD2 cannot be checked. This CDR3 has 13 residues. From germline, CDR1 is SQVTM and CDR2 ANQGSEA.

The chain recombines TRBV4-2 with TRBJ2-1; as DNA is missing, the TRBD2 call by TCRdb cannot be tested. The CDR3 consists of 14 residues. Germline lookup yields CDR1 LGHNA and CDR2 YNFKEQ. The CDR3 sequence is CASSQGAGALEQFF.

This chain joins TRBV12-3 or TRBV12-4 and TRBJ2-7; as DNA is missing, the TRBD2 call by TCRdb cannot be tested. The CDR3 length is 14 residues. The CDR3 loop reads CASSFSGRSYEQYF.